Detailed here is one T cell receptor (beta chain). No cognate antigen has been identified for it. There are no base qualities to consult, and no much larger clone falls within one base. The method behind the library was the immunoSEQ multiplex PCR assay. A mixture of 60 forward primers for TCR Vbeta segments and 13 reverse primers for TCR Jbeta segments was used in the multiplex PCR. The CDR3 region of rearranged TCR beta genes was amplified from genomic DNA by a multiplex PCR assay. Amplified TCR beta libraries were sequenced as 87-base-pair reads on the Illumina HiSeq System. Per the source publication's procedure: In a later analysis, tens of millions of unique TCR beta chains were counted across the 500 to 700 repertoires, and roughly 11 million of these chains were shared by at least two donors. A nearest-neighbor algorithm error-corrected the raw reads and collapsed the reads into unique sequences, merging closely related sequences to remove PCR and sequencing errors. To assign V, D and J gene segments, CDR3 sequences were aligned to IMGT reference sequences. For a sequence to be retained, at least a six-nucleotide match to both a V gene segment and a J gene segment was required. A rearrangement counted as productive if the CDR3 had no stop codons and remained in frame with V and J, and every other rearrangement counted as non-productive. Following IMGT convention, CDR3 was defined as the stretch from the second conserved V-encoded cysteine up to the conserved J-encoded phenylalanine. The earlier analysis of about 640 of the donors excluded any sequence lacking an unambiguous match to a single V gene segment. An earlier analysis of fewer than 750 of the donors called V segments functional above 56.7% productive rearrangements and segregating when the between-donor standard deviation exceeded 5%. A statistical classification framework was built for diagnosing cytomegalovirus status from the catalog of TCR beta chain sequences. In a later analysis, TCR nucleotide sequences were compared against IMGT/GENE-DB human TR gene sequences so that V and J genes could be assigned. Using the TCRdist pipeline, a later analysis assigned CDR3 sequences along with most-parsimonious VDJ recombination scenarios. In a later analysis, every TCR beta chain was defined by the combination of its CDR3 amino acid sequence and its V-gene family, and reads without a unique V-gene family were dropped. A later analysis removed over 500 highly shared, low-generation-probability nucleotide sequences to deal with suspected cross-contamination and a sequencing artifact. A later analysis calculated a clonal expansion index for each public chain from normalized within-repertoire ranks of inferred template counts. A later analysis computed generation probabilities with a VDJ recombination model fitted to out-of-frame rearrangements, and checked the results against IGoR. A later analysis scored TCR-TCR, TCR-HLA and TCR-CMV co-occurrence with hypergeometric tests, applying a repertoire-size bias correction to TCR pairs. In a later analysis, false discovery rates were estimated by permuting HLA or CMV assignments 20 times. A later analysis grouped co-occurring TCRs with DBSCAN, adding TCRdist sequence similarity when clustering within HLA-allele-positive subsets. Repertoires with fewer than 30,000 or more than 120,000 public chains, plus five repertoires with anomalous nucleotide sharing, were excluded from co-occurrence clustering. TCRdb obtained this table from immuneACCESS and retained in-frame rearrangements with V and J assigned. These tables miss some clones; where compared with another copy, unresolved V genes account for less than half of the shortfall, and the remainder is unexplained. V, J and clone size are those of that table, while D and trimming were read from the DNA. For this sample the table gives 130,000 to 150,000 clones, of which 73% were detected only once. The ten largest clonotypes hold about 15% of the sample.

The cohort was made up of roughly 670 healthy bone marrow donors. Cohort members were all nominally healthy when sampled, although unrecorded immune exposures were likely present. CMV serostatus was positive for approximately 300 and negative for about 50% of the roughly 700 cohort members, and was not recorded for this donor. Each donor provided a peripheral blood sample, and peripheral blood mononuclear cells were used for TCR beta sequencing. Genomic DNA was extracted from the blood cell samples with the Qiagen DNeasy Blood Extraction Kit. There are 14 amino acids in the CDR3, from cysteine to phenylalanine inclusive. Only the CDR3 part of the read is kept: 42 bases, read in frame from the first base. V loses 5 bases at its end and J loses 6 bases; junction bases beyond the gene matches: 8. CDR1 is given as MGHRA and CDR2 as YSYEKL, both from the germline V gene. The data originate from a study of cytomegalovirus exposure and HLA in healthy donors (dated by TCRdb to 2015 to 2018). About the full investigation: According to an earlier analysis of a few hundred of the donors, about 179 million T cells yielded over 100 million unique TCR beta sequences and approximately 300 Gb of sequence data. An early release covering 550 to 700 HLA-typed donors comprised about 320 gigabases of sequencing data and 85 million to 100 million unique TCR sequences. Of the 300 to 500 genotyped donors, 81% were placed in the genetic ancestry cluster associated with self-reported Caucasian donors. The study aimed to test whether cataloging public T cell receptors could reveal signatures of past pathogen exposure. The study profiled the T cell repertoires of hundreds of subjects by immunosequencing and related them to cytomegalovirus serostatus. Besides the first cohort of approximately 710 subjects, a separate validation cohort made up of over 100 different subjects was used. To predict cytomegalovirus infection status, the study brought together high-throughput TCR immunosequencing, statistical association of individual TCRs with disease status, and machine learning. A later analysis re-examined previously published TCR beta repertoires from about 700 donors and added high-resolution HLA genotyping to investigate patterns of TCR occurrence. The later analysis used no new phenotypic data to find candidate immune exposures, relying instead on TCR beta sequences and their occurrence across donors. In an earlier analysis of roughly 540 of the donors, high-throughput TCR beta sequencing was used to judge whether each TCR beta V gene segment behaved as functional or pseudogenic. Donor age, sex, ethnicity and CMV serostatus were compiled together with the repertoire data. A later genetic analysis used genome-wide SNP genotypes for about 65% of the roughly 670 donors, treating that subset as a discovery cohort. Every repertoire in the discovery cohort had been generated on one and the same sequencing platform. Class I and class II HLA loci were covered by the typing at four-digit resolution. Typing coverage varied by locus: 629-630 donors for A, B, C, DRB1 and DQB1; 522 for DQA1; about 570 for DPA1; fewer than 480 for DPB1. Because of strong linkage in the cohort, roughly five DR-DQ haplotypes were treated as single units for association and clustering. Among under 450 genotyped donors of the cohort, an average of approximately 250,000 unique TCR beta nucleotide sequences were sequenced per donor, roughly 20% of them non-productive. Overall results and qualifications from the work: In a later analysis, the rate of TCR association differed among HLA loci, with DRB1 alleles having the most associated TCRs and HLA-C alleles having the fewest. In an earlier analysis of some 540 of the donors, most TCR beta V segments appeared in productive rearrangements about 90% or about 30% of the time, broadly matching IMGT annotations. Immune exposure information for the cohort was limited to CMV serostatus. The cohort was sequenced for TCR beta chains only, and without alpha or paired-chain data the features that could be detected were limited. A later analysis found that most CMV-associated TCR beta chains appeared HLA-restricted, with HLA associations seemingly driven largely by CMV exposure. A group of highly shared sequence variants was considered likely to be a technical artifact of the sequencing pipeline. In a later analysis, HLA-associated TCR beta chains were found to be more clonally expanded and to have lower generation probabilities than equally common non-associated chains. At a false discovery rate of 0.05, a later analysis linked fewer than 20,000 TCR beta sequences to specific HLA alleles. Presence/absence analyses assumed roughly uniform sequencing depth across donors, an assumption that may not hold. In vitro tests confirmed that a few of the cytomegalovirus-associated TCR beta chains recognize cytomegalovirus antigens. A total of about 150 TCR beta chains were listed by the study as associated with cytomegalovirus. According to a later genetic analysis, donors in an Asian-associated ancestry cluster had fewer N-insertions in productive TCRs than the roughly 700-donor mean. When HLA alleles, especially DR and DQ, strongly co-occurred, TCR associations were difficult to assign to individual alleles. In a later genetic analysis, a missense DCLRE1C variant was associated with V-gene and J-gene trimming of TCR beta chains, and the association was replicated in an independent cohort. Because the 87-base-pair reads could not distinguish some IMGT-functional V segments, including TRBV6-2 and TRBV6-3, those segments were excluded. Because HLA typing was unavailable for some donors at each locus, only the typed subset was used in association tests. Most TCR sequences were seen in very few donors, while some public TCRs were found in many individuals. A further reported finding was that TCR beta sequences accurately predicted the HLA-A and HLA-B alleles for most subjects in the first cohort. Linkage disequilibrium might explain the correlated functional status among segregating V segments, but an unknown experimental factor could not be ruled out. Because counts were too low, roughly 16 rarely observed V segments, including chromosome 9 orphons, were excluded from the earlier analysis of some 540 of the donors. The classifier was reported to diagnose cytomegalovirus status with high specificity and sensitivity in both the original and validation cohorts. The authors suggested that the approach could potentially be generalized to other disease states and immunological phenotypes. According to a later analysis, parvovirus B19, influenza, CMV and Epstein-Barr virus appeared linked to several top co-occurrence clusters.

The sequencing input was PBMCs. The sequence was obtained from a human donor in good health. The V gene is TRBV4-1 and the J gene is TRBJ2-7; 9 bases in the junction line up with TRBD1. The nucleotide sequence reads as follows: TGCGCCAGCAGCGCCCGGGACAGGGTAACCGAGCAGTACTTC. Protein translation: CASSARDRVTEQYF.